This entry describes one T cell receptor (beta chain). Its cognate antigen is unknown. These data originate in a study of T cell responses to AZD1222 COVID-19 vaccine. The assay was immunoSEQ multiplex PCR, and TCRdb's table has in-frame clones only and misses some. The sample holds 150,000 or so clones, roughly 90% seen once. Study observations and caveats: A reported finding is that nearly half of spike-specific TCRs target unmutated variant regions. Dominant CD4 TCR responses targeted spike regions 160-218 and 743-854. Clonal diversity may have been underestimated, and the donors were mostly white British, with more females than males.

The germline gives CDR1 SGHAT, CDR2 FQNNGV. Trimming stripped 0 bases from V and 2 bases from J, with 11 bases between. The CDR3 has 16 residues. The chain couples TRBV11-2 to TRBJ2-1; no firm D call. This receptor was taken from an adult in good health. The material was peripheral blood, obtained on day 0 of AZD1222 vaccination. CDR3 DNA: TGTGCCAGCAGCTTAGATTCCCGGTGGACCTACAATGAGCAGTTCTTC. This encodes CASSLDSRWTYNEQFF.